The 22 T cell receptor beta chains below come from one sample, sequenced in a study of control samples from healthy donors and cancer patients. The method was immunoSEQ multiplex PCR; TCRdb's version includes in-frame clones alone and lacks a portion of them. The sample contains some 150,000 clones, around 94% of which appear only once. The sample taken for sequencing was PBMCs. All receptors derive from a man in his sixties with colorectal cancer.

V and J are TRBV6-1 and TRBJ1-1; D remains ambiguous. Trimming left V 5 bases short and J 8 bases short, with 12 bases between. Looked up from germline, CDR1 is MNHNS and CDR2 is SASEGT. This CDR3 comprises 12 residues. The CDR3 DNA reads as TGTGCCAGCAGTTCCATTTCCCGCGAAGCTTTCTTT. This encodes CASSSISREAFF.

This clone was seen more than once but under ten times. The J gene is TRBJ1-6, the V gene TRBV5-4; D remains ambiguous. Germline lookup yields CDR1 SGHNT and CDR2 YYREEE (reference sequence). The CDR3 runs to 14 residues. With 5 bases removed from V and 0 bases from J, the gap between germline ends came to 6 bases. For the CDR3, the DNA is TGTGCCAGCAGTCGGGACTCCTATAATTCACCCCTCCACTTT. Its translation is CASSRDSYNSPLHF.

V is TRBV19 and J is TRBJ2-2; D tentatively reads TRBD1 or TRBD2 (5 bases each). V lost 6 bases and J lost 1, with 15 bases in between. CDR3 length: 16 residues. Germline values: CDR1 LNHDA, CDR2 SQIVND (reference sequence). In DNA, the CDR3 is TGTGCCAGTAGCTCGAGAGGGGTGGGGAACACCGGGGAGCTGTTTTTT. This translates into CASSSRGVGNTGELFF.

J is TRBJ1-2 and V is TRBV3-1 (or the pseudogene TRBV3-2); D call uncertain. CDR1 LGHDT and CDR2 YNNKEL come from the germline V gene (reference sequence). The CDR3 runs 14 residues. Trimming pared 1 base from V and 3 bases from J, leaving 9 bases between. This CDR3 reads CASSQGTRDYGYTF. CDR3 coding DNA: TGTGCCAGCAGCCAAGGCACAAGAGACTATGGCTACACCTTC.

The CDR3 reads CASSEQQSNYGYTF. CDR3 nucleotides: TGTGCCAGCAGTGAGCAGCAGTCAAACTATGGCTACACCTTC. V and J are TRBV6-4 and TRBJ1-2; D unresolved. The CDR3 totals 14 residues. CDR1 and CDR2 from the germline V gene are MRHNA and SNTAGT. V was cut by 3 bases and J by 2 bases, with 10 bases left in between.

This clone has only one observation. This chain joins TRBV7-9 and TRBJ2-5; 10 nucleotides line up with TRBD1. Trimming cost V 5 bases and J 5 bases; bases outside gene matches: 14. Germline assignment: CDR1 SEHNR and CDR2 FQNEAQ (reference sequence). CDR3 size: 17 residues. The CDR3 DNA follows: TGTGCCAGCAGCATCCAACCGGGACAGGGGAAGAAGGAGACCCAGTACTTC. It codes for CASSIQPGQGKKETQYF. Full variable domain (remainder filled in from reference TRBV7-9 and TRBJ2-5): DTGVSQNPRHKITKRGQNVTFRCDPISEHNRLYWYRQTLGQGPEFLTYFQNEAQLEKSRLLSDRFSAERPKGSFSTLEIQRTEQGDSAMYLCASSIQPGQGKKETQYFGPGTRLLVL.

This clone was counted a few times. This sequence joins TRBV27 and TRBJ1-2; TRBD1 matches 9 bases. J lost 1 base, V lost 6 bases, and 3 bases had no gene match. Germline V gives CDR1 MNHEY, CDR2 SMNVEV (reference sequence). The CDR3 length is 14 residues. DNA of the CDR3: TGTGCCAGCAGATTGACAGGGGGTAACTATGGCTACACCTTC. It encodes CASRLTGGNYGYTF.

The chain recombines TRBV5-6 with TRBJ2-7; 8 bases match TRBD1. Trimming cost V 2 bases and J 4 bases; bases outside gene matches: 5. From germline, CDR1 is SGHDT and CDR2 YYEEEE. This CDR3 has 14 amino acids. CDR3 DNA: TGTGCCAGCAGCTTTGGACAGGGAATATACGAGCAGTACTTC. It codes for CASSFGQGIYEQYF.

This rearrangement joins TRBV5-1 to TRBJ1-6, with D uncertain. This CDR3 has 16 residues. The germline V and J ends were trimmed by 4 bases and 8 bases, with 19 bases remaining between them. Germline V CDR1 and CDR2: SGHRS, YFSETQ. This CDR3 is CASSLTPDQPYSPLHF. The CDR3 DNA is TGCGCCAGCAGCCTCACTCCCGATCAGCCCTATTCACCCCTCCACTTT.

This sequence joins TRBV19 and TRBJ1-5; D gene unclear. The length of the CDR3 is 15 residues. CDR1 and CDR2 (germline): LNHDA, SQIVND (reference sequence). With 5 bases removed from V and 6 bases from J, the gap between germline ends came to 17 bases. The CDR3 DNA reads as TGTGCCAGTAGTCCTTTCCCAGGCGGGCGTCAGCCCCAGCATTTT. This encodes CASSPFPGGRQPQHF.

The chain recombines TRBV5-6 with TRBJ2-3; 10 bases are a match to TRBD2. Trimming cost V 4 bases and J 1 base; bases outside gene matches: 9. The V gene's germline CDR1 is SGHDT and CDR2 YYEEEE. This CDR3 spans 17 amino acids. For the CDR3, the DNA is TGTGCCAGCAGCCTTGGACACACTAGCGGGGGCACAGATACGCAGTATTTT. This codes for CASSLGHTSGGTDTQYF.

This clone was detected only once. This chain connects TRBV19 to TRBJ1-1, with a tentative D call TRBD1 (5 bases). The CDR3 length is 13 residues. V lost 7 bases, J lost 3 bases, and 12 bases lay in between. In germline, CDR1 is LNHDA, CDR2 SQIVND (reference sequence). CDR3 sequence (DNA): TGTGCCAGTATGAGGGGAGAGGACACTGAAGCTTTCTTT. Translation: CASMRGEDTEAFF.

This rearrangement joins TRBV20-1 to TRBJ1-2; no clear D gene. Germline CDR1 DFQATT, CDR2 SNEGSKA (reference sequence). CDR3 length: 11 amino acids. V was cut by 6 bases and J by 10 bases, with 15 bases left in between. CDR3 sequence: CSALVAEHYTF. The CDR3 DNA sequence: TGCAGTGCCCTCGTGGCCGAGCACTACACCTTC.

J is TRBJ2-3 and V is TRBV4-1; D gene uncertain. The CDR3 spans 16 residues. With 0 bases removed from V and 2 bases from J, the gap between germline ends came to 12 bases. Germline CDR1 is MGHRA and CDR2 is YSYEKL. The CDR3 sequence: CASSQDQLFITDTQYF. The CDR3 nucleotides read TGCGCCAGCAGCCAAGATCAGCTATTTATCACAGATACGCAGTATTTT.

CDR3 region: CASSSPGQGNIQYF. As DNA, the CDR3 is TGTGCCAGCAGCTCCCCGGGACAGGGAAACATTCAGTACTTC. The J gene is TRBJ2-4, the V gene TRBV3-1 (or the pseudogene TRBV3-2); 9 nucleotides match TRBD1. CDR1 is LGHDT, CDR2 YNNKEL, per germline (reference sequence). The CDR3 contains 14 residues. V was clipped by 5 bases and J by 6 bases; unmatched bases: 5.

The chain has TRBV5-8 and TRBJ1-5; 9 nucleotides align to TRBD1. The germline V gene has CDR1 SGHTS and CDR2 YDEGEE. The J segment lost 0 bases and the V segment lost 9 bases, leaving 10 bases of the junction unmatched. The CDR3 spans 16 residues. CDR3 in amino acids: CATTEGTGISNQPQHF. The DNA for the CDR3 is TGTGCCACAACCGAAGGGACAGGGATTAGCAATCAGCCCCAGCATTTT.

The gene calls are TRBV4-1 and TRBJ1-2, with no clear D. Trimming left V 2 bases short and J 0 bases short, with 16 bases between. Germline V CDR1 and CDR2: MGHRA, YSYEKL. This CDR3 is 17 amino acids long. The CDR3, as DNA: TGCGCCAGCAGCCAATTGGGCGGTGGTGGATCTAACTATGGCTACACCTTC. Protein product: CASSQLGGGGSNYGYTF.

This clone was observed a few times. The V call is TRBV7-8, the J call TRBJ1-2; D perhaps matches TRBD1 (5 bases). The CDR3 spans 15 residues. Trimming removed 1 base at V and 0 bases at J, with 9 bases between. Per germline, CDR1 SGHVS and CDR2 FQNEAQ. As DNA, the CDR3 is TGTGCCAGCAGCTTAGAGCGGGGGGCTAACTATGGCTACACCTTC. Its protein product is CASSLERGANYGYTF.

The chain is built from TRBV19 and TRBJ1-4; possibly TRBD1 for D (6 bases). CDR3 length: 16 amino acids. Germline V lookup: CDR1 LNHDA, CDR2 SQIVND (reference sequence). Trimming cost V 7 bases and J 7 bases, with 22 bases left between them. CDR3 sequence reads: CASTRGGLPGSEKLFF. The CDR3 nucleotides are TGTGCCAGTACCCGTGGGGGCCTCCCTGGGAGTGAAAAACTGTTTTTT.

The chain carries TRBV29-1 and TRBJ1-1; tentatively, D is TRBD1 (5 bases). CDR3 size: 14 residues. Germline CDR1 SQVTM, CDR2 ANQGSEA. Deletions cut 1 base from V and 1 base from J, with 10 bases between. The CDR3, as DNA: TGCAGCGTTGAAGGTAAGGGGAGGAACACTGAAGCTTTCTTT. It translates to CSVEGKGRNTEAFF.

The sample holds one count of this clone. J is TRBJ2-2 and V is TRBV7-2; no reliable D call. The V end was cut by 5 bases, the J end by 7 bases, with 8 bases between. Germline V gene data show CDR1 as SGHTA and CDR2 as FQGNSA. The CDR3 totals 12 residues. This chain's CDR3 is CASSPAFGELFF. The CDR3 region has the DNA TGTGCCAGCAGCCCGGCGTTCGGGGAGCTGTTTTTT.

This chain connects TRBV19 to TRBJ1-6; TRBD1 matches at 7 bases. The length of the CDR3 is 18 residues. Germline CDR1 LNHDA, CDR2 SQIVND (reference sequence). J was trimmed by 0 bases and V by 5 bases; bases with no gene match: 10. The CDR3 sequence: CASSLGQAWSSYNSPLHF. CDR3 nucleotide sequence: TGTGCCAGTAGTCTCGGACAGGCGTGGAGCTCCTATAATTCACCCCTCCACTTT.